One sample yielded the 7 T cell receptor beta chains listed below, sequenced in a study of OX40 agonist ivuxolimab in advanced cancers. Profiled with immunoSEQ multiplex PCR; TCRdb holds only in-frame clones, not every one. In the table there are 65,000 to 75,000 clones, approximately 82% of which are singletons. Source: CD4+ or CD8+ T cells sorted from blood, taken in a trial of the OX40 agonist ivuxolimab. All receptors come from an adult with an advanced solid tumor such as melanoma, head and neck, liver or kidney cancer.

The gene calls are TRBV6-5 and TRBJ2-7; 10 nucleotides line up with TRBD1. V lost 2 bases and J lost 7; bases outside the gene matches: 5. Looked up from germline, CDR1 is MNHEY and CDR2 is SVGAGI. The CDR3 consists of 14 residues. In DNA, the CDR3 is TGTGCCAGCAGTTACGCGGGACAGGGGACGGAGCAGTACGTC. Translation gives CASSYAGQGTEQYV.

The chain carries TRBV5-1 and TRBJ2-5; possibly TRBD1 or TRBD2 for D (5 bases each). The CDR3 is 15 residues long. Trimming removed 0 bases from V and 5 bases from J, with 14 bases in between. Germline lookup yields CDR1 SGHRS and CDR2 YFSETQ. CDR3 sequence reads: CASSLGVGEYETQYF. In nucleotides, the CDR3 is TGCGCCAGCAGCTTGGGAGTAGGGGAGTACGAGACCCAGTACTTC.

The chain joins TRBV6-1 to TRBJ1-3; weak D call: TRBD1 (5 bases). The V and J ends lost 1 base and 3 bases respectively, with 10 bases between them. Looked up from germline, CDR1 is MNHNS and CDR2 is SASEGT. The CDR3 length is 15 residues. The CDR3 coding sequence is TGTGCCAGCAGTGAAGTTGGACAACTTGGAAACACCATATATTTT. It specifies CASSEVGQLGNTIYF.

The chain is built from TRBV7-9 and TRBJ2-4; maybe TRBD1 (6 bases). V lost 0 bases and J lost 0, with 6 bases in between. Germline V gives CDR1 SEHNR, CDR2 FQNEAQ (reference sequence). The CDR3 runs to 15 residues. The CDR3 is CASSLAQGAKNIQYF. CDR3 DNA: TGTGCCAGCAGCTTAGCACAGGGAGCCAAAAACATTCAGTACTTC. Complete variable domain (other parts from reference TRBV7-9 and TRBJ2-4): DTGVSQNPRHKITKRGQNVTFRCDPISEHNRLYWYRQTLGQGPEFLTYFQNEAQLEKSRLLSDRFSAERPKGSFSTLEIQRTEQGDSAMYLCASSLAQGAKNIQYFGAGTRLSVL.

The chain couples TRBV6-5 to TRBJ1-1; tentative D call: TRBD1 (6 bases). V shed 6 bases and J shed 1 base, with 12 bases lying between them. The CDR3 is 14 residues long. Germline V lookup: CDR1 MNHEY, CDR2 SVGAGI. The chain's CDR3 is CASRTTTGNTEAFF. The CDR3 DNA reads as TGTGCCAGCAGAACCACGACAGGGAACACTGAAGCTTTCTTT.

This chain joins TRBV10-2 and TRBJ2-1, with TRBD1 identical over 8 bases. Germline loops: CDR1 WSHSY, CDR2 SAAADI. The CDR3 runs to 17 residues. Unmatched junction bases numbered 15, after V lost 5 bases and J lost 6 bases. CDR3 loop: CASSRPRTGISTNEQFF. CDR3 coding DNA: TGCGCCAGCAGTAGACCCCGGACAGGGATCTCCACCAATGAGCAGTTCTTC.

This chain uses TRBV11-2 with TRBJ2-5, with D perhaps TRBD2 (7 bases). Germline V gene lookup returns CDR1 SGHAT and CDR2 FQNNGV. Deletions cut 0 bases from V and 5 bases from J, with 13 bases between. This CDR3 is 15 amino acids long. Written as DNA, the CDR3 is TGTGCCAGCAGCTTAGATTCAGGGGAGGGCGAGACCCAGTACTTC. This codes for CASSLDSGEGETQYF.